This T cell receptor beta chain was documented in a study of T cells after yellow fever vaccination. About the study: Preparing low-cell-number fractions relied on SMART-Seq v4 Ultra Low Input.

About this clonotype: The antigen is unknown.

Each CDR3 protein is one row after TCRdb ran MiXCR on the 5' RACE reads. The repertoire has about 110,000 distinct CDR3 sequences, roughly 8.4% of them found once; the top ten carry around 25%. The CDR3 sequence is 14 residues long. Germline V lookup: CDR1 SGHTA, CDR2 FQGTGA. The ends were cut back, 2 bases at V and 1 base at J, with 7 bases in the middle. Study results and limitations: Weaker, the secondary response peaked sooner, at day 5 versus 15. Contaminating bulk clonotypes could be abundant in FACS-sorted repertoires. The booster response re-showed most primary clones: 96% CD4, approximately 90% CD8.

This specimen consisted of CD8+ T cells sorted from PBMCs, obtained 45 days after the yellow fever booster vaccination. The gene calls are TRBV7-3 and TRBJ2-3; D not resolved. The receptor was derived from a young man who received the YFV17D yellow fever vaccine. For the CDR3, the DNA is TGTGCCAGCAGCTTAGATCCGGGCACAGATACGCAGTATTTT. The encoded protein is CASSLDPGTDTQYF.